This TCR beta chain was recovered during a study of cytomegalovirus exposure and HLA in healthy donors. PCR amplification relied on 60 Vbeta primers (plus 13 Jbeta primers). The data were produced by immunoSEQ multiplex PCR, yet TCRdb's version contains in-frame clones alone and is incomplete. The sample lists roughly 190,000 clones; around 86% were seen once. The material sequenced was PBMCs. This receptor was obtained from a woman under 30 in good health and CMV-seronegative.

The CDR3 protein is CASSLNAGGTDTQYF. The DNA of the CDR3 is TGTGCCAGCAGCTTAAATGCGGGGGGCACAGATACGCAGTATTTT. The chain joins TRBV7-8 to TRBJ2-3; 7 bases match TRBD2. Losses at the gene ends were 2 bases for V and 1 base for J; bases not matched to a gene: 3. The V gene's germline CDR1 is SGHVS and CDR2 FQNEAQ. The CDR3 runs to 15 residues. Filled out from reference TRBV7-8 and TRBJ2-3, the complete variable domain reads GAGVSQSPRYKVAKRGQDVALRCDPISGHVSLFWYQQALGQGPEFLTYFQNEAQLDKSGLPSDRFFAERPEGSVSTLKIQRTQQEDSAVYLCASSLNAGGTDTQYFGPGTRLTVL.